The rows below give T cell receptor beta chains drawn from one sample of a study of blood T cell repertoires in COVID-19. Produced via immunoSEQ multiplex PCR; TCRdb's table is partial and in-frame only. The sample yields fewer than 500,000 clones, more than 80% seen once. Sequencing input: peripheral blood. All receptors come from a woman in her 30s with active or convalescent COVID-19. Both conserved end residues are part of each CDR3. A D gene is named only where the DNA matches it firmly. Some rows have no size entry. The others give once, few or many, or a class for an expanded clone.

>13|TRBV6-5|NA|TRBJ1-2|NA
CASRLDGIYGYTF
TGTGCCAGCAGACTAGACGGTATCTATGGCTACACCTTC
>14|TRBV9|NA|TRBJ1-2|NA
CASSVGSGTGGYTF
TGTGCCAGCAGCGTAGGTTCAGGGACTGGAGGCTACACCTTC
>14|TRBV29-1|NA|TRBJ1-1|NA
CSVETHKQNTEAFF
TGCAGCGTTGAAACGCATAAACAGAACACTGAAGCTTTCTTT
>14|TRBV9|NA|TRBJ2-3|NA
CASSAGLPADTQYF
TGTGCCAGCAGCGCGGGACTCCCCGCAGATACGCAGTATTTT
>13|TRBV6-5|NA|TRBJ1-1|NA
CASSYFGDTEAFF
TGTGCCAGCAGTTACTTCGGGGACACTGAAGCTTTCTTT
>18|TRBV19|NA|TRBJ2-2|TRBD2
CASSIKPVRGGNTGELFF
TGTGCCAGTAGTATAAAGCCTGTCCGGGGGGGTAACACCGGGGAGCTGTTTTTT
>16|TRBV5-1|NA|TRBJ2-3|NA
CASSSGQSHRGDTQYF
TGCGCCAGCAGCTCCGGACAATCTCATCGTGGAGATACGCAGTATTTT
>13|TRBV19|NA|TRBJ2-7|NA
CASSSGHTYEQYF
TGTGCCAGTAGTTCGGGACATACCTACGAGCAGTACTTC
>13|TRBV2|NA|TRBJ2-5|NA
CASSDRLQETQYF
TGTGCCAGCAGTGATCGACTGCAAGAGACCCAGTACTTC
>14|TRBV6-5|NA|TRBJ1-4|NA
CASRPQGLGEKLFF
TGTGCCAGCAGGCCGCAGGGGTTAGGTGAAAAACTGTTTTTT
>16|TRBV15|NA|TRBJ2-7|TRBD2
CATSTRLAGGSYEQYF
TGTGCCACCAGCACCCGACTAGCGGGAGGATCCTACGAGCAGTACTTC
>15|TRBV15|once|TRBJ1-4|NA
CATSITGNLNEKLFF
TGTGCCACCAGCATCACAGGAAATCTTAATGAAAAACTGTTTTTT
>16|TRBV11-1|NA|TRBJ1-1|TRBD1
CASSHRDRIKNTEAFF
TGTGCCAGCAGCCACCGGGACAGGATAAAGAACACTGAAGCTTTCTTT
>19|TRBV5-1|NA|TRBJ2-7|TRBD2
CASSFPSGTSGSLSYEQYF
TGCGCCAGCAGCTTCCCTTCGGGGACTAGCGGGAGTCTCTCCTACGAGCAGTACTTC
>15|TRBV6-1|few|TRBJ2-7|TRBD2
CASSETSGNAYEQYF
TGTGCCAGCAGTGAGACTAGCGGAAATGCCTACGAGCAGTACTTC
>17|TRBV7-6|NA|TRBJ2-5|TRBD2
CASSLYGTSGPRETQYF
TGTGCCAGCAGCTTATACGGGACTAGCGGTCCCAGAGAGACCCAGTACTTC
>15|TRBV7-7|NA|TRBJ2-3|TRBD1
CASSLGTGTTDTQYF
TGTGCCAGCAGCCTCGGGACAGGCACCACAGATACGCAGTATTTT
>16|TRBV7-8|NA|TRBJ2-7|NA
CASSPIPGGEIYEQYF
TGTGCCAGCAGTCCTATTCCAGGCGGGGAGATCTACGAGCAGTACTTC
>14|TRBV19|NA|TRBJ2-7|TRBD1
CASSTWDRIYEQYF
TGTGCCAGTAGTACCTGGGACAGAATATACGAGCAGTACTTC
>13|TRBV5-6|NA|TRBJ1-1|TRBD1
CASTLITGEEAFF
TGTGCCAGCACCCTTATAACAGGGGAGGAAGCTTTCTTT
>15|TRBV11-1|NA|TRBJ2-1|TRBD1
CASSLDRGLYNEQFF
TGTGCCAGCAGCTTGGACAGGGGGCTCTACAATGAGCAGTTCTTC
>14|TRBV19|NA|TRBJ1-1|NA
CASSPDIVNTEAFF
TGTGCCAGTAGCCCAGACATTGTGAACACTGAAGCTTTCTTT
>15|TRBV4-2|few|TRBJ2-7|NA
CASSQGFGATDEQYF
TGTGCCAGCAGCCAAGGTTTTGGAGCAACCGACGAGCAGTACTTC
>14|TRBV6-4|NA|TRBJ1-1|NA
CASSTQGQNTEAFF
TGTGCCAGCAGTACCCAGGGCCAGAACACTGAAGCTTTCTTT
>15|TRBV4-1|NA|TRBJ2-5|NA
CASSQPDRVQETQYF
TGCGCCAGCAGCCAGCCCGACAGAGTACAAGAGACCCAGTACTTC
>18|TRBV15|NA|TRBJ2-3|TRBD2
CATSRLGLAGISTDTQYF
TGTGCCACCAGCAGGTTAGGTCTAGCGGGCATAAGCACAGATACGCAGTATTTT
>16|TRBV3-1/TRBV3-2|NA|TRBJ2-7|TRBD1
CASSHLRDRVSYEQYF
TGTGCCAGCAGCCATCTCCGGGACAGGGTCTCCTACGAGCAGTACTTC
>14|TRBV6-5|NA|TRBJ2-7|NA
CASSRGTASYEQYF
TGTGCCAGCAGTCGGGGGACAGCCTCCTACGAGCAGTACTTC
>15|TRBV5-1|NA|TRBJ1-5|TRBD1
CASSLGGGDGQPQHF
TGCGCCAGCAGCTTGGGAGGGGGCGATGGCCAGCCCCAGCATTTT
>15|TRBV2|NA|TRBJ1-2|NA
CASSARRTEKDGYTF
TGTGCCAGCAGTGCCCGGCGGACAGAGAAGGATGGCTACACCTTC
>13|TRBV25-1|NA|TRBJ1-1|TRBD1
CASSGLTGVGAFF
TGTGCCAGCAGTGGATTGACAGGGGTCGGAGCTTTCTTT
>16|TRBV7-9|NA|TRBJ2-7|NA
CASSSPATEEDYEQYF
TGTGCCAGCAGTTCGCCGGCAACAGAAGAAGACTACGAGCAGTACTTC
>15|TRBV10-3|NA|TRBJ2-3|NA
CAISLTAEQIDTQYF
TGTGCCATCAGTCTGACAGCCGAGCAGATTGATACGCAGTATTTT